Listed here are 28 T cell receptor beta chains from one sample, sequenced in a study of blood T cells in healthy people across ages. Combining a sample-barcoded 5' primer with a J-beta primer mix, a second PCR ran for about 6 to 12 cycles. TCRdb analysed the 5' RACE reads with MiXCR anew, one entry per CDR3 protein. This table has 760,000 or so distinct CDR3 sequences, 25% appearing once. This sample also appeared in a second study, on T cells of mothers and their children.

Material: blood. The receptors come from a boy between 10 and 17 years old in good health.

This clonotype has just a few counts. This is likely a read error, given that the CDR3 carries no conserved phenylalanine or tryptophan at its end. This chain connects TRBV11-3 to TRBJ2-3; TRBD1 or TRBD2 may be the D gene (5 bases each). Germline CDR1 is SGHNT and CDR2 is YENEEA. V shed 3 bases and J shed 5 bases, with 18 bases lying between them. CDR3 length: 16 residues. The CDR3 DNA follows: TGTGCCAGCAGCTTCCCAGTGGGGCAGGGAGAAGATACGCAGTATCTT. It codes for CASSFPVGQGEDTQYL.

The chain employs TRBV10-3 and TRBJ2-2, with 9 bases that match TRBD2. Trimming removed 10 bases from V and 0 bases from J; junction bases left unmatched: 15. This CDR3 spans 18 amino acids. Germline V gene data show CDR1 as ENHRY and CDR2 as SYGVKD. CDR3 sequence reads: CATARASGKGANTGELFF. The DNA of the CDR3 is TGTGCCACAGCCAGGGCTAGCGGGAAAGGCGCGAACACCGGGGAGCTGTTTTTT.

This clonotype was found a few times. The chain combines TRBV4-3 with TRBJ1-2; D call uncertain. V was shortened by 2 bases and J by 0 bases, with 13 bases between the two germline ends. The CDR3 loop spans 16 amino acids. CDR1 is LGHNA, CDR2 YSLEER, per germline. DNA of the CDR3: TGCGCCAGCAGCCAACTACTAGTTGAATCTAACTATGGCTACACCTTC. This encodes CASSQLLVESNYGYTF.

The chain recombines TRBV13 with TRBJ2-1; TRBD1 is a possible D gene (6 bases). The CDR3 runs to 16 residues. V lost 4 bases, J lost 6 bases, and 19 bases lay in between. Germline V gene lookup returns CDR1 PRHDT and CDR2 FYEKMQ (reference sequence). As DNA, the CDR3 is TGTGCCAGCAGCTCCGGTGGGGACAAAGAGGGCAATGAGCAGTTCTTC. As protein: CASSSGGDKEGNEQFF.

The CDR3 coding sequence is TGCAGTGCGCCTAACAGGGGGCATGACACAGATACGCAGTATTTT. Translated, it gives CSAPNRGHDTDTQYF. The chain couples TRBV20-1 to TRBJ2-3, with TRBD1 matching 9 bases. CDR3 size: 15 residues. V lost 6 bases, J lost 2 bases, and 9 bases stayed unmatched. Germline values: CDR1 DFQATT, CDR2 SNEGSKA (reference sequence).

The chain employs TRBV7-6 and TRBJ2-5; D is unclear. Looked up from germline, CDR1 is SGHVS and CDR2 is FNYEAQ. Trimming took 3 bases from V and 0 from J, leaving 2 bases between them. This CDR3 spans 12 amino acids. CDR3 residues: CASSFYQETQYF. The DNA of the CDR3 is TGTGCCAGCAGCTTTTACCAAGAGACCCAGTACTTC.

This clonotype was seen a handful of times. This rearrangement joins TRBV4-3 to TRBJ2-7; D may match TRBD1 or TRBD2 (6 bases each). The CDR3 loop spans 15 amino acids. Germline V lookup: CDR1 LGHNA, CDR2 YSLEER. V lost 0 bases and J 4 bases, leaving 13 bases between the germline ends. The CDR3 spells CASSQDRGTSYEQYF. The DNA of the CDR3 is TGCGCCAGCAGCCAAGATCGCGGGACATCGTACGAGCAGTACTTC.

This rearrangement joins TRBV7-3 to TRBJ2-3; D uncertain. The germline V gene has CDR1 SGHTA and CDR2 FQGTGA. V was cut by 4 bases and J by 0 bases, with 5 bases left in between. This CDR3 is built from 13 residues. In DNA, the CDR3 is TGTGCCAGCAGCTCAATGAGCACAGATACGCAGTATTTT. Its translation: CASSSMSTDTQYF.

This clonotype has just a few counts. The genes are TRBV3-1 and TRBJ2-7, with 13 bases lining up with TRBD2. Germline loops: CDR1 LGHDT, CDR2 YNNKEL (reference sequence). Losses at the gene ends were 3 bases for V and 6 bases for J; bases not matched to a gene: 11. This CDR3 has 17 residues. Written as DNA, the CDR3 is TGTGCCAGCAGCCAGCAGAAACCGGGACTAGCGGGGCTCGAGCAGTACTTC. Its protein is CASSQQKPGLAGLEQYF.

The chain's CDR3 is CASRTGSIQYF. Written as DNA, the CDR3 is TGTGCCAGCAGGACAGGGAGCATTCAGTACTTC. The rearrangement uses TRBV27 and TRBJ2-4; 7 nucleotides line up with TRBD1. Trimming at V came to 6 bases and at J to 9 bases, leaving 2 bases not matched to a gene. Germline CDR1 and CDR2: MNHEY and SMNVEV (reference sequence). The CDR3 is made up of 11 amino acids.

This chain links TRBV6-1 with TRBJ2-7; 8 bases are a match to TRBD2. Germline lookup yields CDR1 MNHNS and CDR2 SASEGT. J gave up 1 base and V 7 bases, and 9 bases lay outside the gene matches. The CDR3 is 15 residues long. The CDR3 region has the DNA TGTGCCAGCAACGAAATCGGGGGGGCGTCCTACGAGCAGTACTTC. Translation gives CASNEIGGASYEQYF.

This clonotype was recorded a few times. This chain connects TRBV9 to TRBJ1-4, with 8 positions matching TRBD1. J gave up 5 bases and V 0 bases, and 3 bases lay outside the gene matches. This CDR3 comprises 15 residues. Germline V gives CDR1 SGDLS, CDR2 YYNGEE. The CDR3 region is CASSVGGQENEKLFF. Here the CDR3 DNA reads TGTGCCAGCAGCGTAGGGGGACAGGAGAATGAAAAACTGTTTTTT. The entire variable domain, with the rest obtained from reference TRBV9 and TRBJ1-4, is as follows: DSGVTQTPKHLITATGQRVTLRCSPRSGDLSVYWYQQSLDQGLQFLIQYYNGEERAKGNILERFSAQQFPDLHSELNLSSLELGDSALYFCASSVGGQENEKLFFGSGTQLSVL.

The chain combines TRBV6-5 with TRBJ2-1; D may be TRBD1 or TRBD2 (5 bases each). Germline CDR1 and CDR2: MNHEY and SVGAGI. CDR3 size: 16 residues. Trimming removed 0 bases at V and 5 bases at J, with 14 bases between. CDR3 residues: CASSYSTRDPHNEQFF. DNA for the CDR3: TGTGCCAGCAGTTACTCGACCAGGGACCCCCACAATGAGCAGTTCTTC.

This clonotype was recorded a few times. The CDR3 DNA is TGTGCCAGCAAACTCGGACTGGACTACGAGCAGTACTTC. Its translation: CASKLGLDYEQYF. This chain joins TRBV11-2 and TRBJ2-7, with a weak D call TRBD2 (5 bases). This CDR3 region has 13 residues. Germline lookup yields CDR1 SGHAT and CDR2 FQNNGV. V shed 7 bases and J shed 3 bases, with 13 bases lying between them.

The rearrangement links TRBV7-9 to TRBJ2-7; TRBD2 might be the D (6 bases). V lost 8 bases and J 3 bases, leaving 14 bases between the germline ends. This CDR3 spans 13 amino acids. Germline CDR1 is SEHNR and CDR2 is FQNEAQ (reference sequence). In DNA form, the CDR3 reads TGTGCCAGCGGCGGGGAAGGGATCTACGAGCAGTACTTC. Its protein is CASGGEGIYEQYF.

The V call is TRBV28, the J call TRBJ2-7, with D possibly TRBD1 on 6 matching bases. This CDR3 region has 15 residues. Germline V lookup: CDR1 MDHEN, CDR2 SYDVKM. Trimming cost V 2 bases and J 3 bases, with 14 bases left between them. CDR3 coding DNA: TGTGCCAGCAGTTTACCGGGATCAGGGGTCTACGAGCAGTACTTC. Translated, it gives CASSLPGSGVYEQYF. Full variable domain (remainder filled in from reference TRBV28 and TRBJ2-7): DVKVTQSSRYLVKRTGEKVFLECVQDMDHENMFWYRQDPGLGLRLIYFSYDVKMKEKGDIPEGYSVSREKKERFSLILESASTNQTSMYLCASSLPGSGVYEQYFGPGTRLTVT.

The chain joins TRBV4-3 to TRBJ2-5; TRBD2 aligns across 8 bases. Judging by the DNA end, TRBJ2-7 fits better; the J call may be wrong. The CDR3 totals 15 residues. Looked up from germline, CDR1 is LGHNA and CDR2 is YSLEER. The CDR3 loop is CASSHEAGVSYEQYF. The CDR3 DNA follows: TGCGCCAGCAGCCATGAAGCGGGGGTGTCCTACGAGCAGTACTTC.

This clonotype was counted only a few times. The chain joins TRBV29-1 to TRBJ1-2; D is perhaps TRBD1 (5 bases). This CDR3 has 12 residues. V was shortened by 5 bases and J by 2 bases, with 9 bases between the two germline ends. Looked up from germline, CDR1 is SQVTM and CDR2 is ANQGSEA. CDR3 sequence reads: CSVRQINYGYTF. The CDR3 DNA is TGCAGCGTTCGACAGATAAACTATGGCTACACCTTC.

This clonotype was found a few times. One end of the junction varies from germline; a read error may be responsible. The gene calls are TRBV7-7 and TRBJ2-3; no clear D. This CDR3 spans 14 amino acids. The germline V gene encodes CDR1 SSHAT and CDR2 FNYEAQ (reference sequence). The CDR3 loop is CASSALPGTDTQYF. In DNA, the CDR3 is TGTGCTAGCAGCGCCCTTCCCGGGACAGATACGCAGTATTTT.

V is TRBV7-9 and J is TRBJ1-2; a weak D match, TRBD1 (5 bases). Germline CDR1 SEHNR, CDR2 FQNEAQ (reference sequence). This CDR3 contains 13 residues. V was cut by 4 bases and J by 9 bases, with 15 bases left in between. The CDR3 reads CASSSGDLGRYTF. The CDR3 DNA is TGTGCCAGCAGCTCCGGCGATTTGGGGCGCTACACCTTC. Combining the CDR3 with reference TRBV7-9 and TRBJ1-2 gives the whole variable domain DTGVSQNPRHKITKRGQNVTFRCDPISEHNRLYWYRQTLGQGPEFLTYFQNEAQLEKSRLLSDRFSAERPKGSFSTLEIQRTEQGDSAMYLCASSSGDLGRYTFGSGTRLTVV.

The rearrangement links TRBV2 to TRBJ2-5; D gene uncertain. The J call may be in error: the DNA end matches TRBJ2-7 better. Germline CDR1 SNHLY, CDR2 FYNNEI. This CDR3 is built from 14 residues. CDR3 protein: CASSVPDGAYEQYF. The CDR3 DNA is TGTGCCAGCAGTGTACCGGACGGAGCCTACGAGCAGTACTTC.

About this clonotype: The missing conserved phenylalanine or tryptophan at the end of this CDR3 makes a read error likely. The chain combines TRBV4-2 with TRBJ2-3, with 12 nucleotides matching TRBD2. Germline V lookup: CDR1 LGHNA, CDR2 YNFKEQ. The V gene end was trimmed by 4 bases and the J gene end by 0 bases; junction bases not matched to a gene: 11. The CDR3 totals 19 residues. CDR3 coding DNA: TGTGCCAGCAGCCGGACACTAGCGGGAGGTCCCCTCAGCACAGATACGCAGTATCTT. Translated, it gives CASSRTLAGGPLSTDTQYL.

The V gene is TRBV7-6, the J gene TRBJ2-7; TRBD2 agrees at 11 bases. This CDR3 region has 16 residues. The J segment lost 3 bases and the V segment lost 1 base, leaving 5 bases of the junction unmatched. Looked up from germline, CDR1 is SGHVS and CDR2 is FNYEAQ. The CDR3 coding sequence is TGTGCCAGCAGCTTAGAAGACGGACTAGCGGGCTACGAGCAGTACTTC. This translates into CASSLEDGLAGYEQYF. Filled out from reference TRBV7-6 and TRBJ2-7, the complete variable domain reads GAGVSQSPRYKVTKRGQDVALRCDPISGHVSLYWYRQALGQGPEFLTYFNYEAQQDKSGLPNDRFSAERPEGSISTLTIQRTEQRDSAMYRCASSLEDGLAGYEQYFGPGTRLTVT.

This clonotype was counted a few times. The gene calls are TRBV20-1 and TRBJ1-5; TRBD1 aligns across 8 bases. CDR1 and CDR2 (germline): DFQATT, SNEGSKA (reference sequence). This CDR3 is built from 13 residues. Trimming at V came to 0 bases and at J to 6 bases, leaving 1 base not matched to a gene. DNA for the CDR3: TGCAGTGCTAGAGACAGGGGGCTTCAGCCCCAGCATTTT. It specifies CSARDRGLQPQHF.

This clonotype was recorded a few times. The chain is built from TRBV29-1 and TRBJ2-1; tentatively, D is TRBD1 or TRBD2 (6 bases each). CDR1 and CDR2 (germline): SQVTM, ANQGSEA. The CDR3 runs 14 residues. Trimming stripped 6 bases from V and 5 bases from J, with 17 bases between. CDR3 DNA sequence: TGCAGCGTCGAGGGGGGTAGCGAGGACAATGAGCAGTTCTTC. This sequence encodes CSVEGGSEDNEQFF.

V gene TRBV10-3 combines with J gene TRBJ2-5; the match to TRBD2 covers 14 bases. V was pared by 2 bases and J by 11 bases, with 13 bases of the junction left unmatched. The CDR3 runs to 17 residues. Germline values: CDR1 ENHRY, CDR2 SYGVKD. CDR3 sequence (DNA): TGTGCCATCAGTGAGCCCGGGACTAGCGGGAGTTTTTGGGAGCAGTACTTC. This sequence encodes CAISEPGTSGSFWEQYF.

CDR3 in DNA: TGCGCCAGCAGAGCGGGGGACCGCACAGATACGCAGTATTTT. This codes for CASRAGDRTDTQYF. The rearrangement joins TRBV5-1 to TRBJ2-3, with 8 bases that match TRBD2. V lost 5 bases, J lost 1 base, and 3 bases stayed unmatched. The CDR3 is 14 amino acids. The germline CDR1 and CDR2 sequences are SGHRS and YFSETQ. Variable domain in full (rest from reference TRBV5-1 and TRBJ2-3): KAGVTQTPRYLIKTRGQQVTLSCSPISGHRSVSWYQQTPGQGLQFLFEYFSETQRNKGNFPGRFSGRQFSNSRSEMNVSTLELGDSALYLCASRAGDRTDTQYFGPGTRLTVL.

CDR3 bases: TGTGCCAGCAGCTCTGGACTAGCGGGGAGCGAGCAGTACTTC. The encoded protein is CASSSGLAGSEQYF. The V and J genes are TRBV7-2 and TRBJ2-7; TRBD2 matches 12 bases. The CDR3 is 14 amino acids. V lost 4 bases, J lost 6 bases, and 4 bases stayed unmatched. Per the germline V gene, CDR1 is SGHTA and CDR2 is FQGNSA.